The T cell receptor beta chain under discussion was sequenced for a study of blood T cell repertoires in COVID-19. The wider study: Sources were T cells, B-cell-depleted T cells, or PBMCs; the material itself was cDNA or gDNA.

The data were produced by immunoSEQ multiplex PCR, yet TCRdb's version contains in-frame clones alone and is incomplete. Seen here are some 120,000 clones, more than 70% observed once, and the top ten hold 5.5% to 6%. CDR1 is KGHDR, CDR2 SFDVKD, per germline. CDR3 length: 13 amino acids. V was clipped by 4 bases and J by 6 bases; unmatched bases: 3. This clone was detected once. This sequence joins TRBV24-1 and TRBJ2-7, with 9 bases that match TRBD1. This TCR came from a man older than 75 with active or convalescent COVID-19. Material: peripheral blood. CDR3 nucleotide sequence: TGTGCCACCAGTGACCCGGACAGGGGCGAGCAGTACTTC. The encoded protein is CATSDPDRGEQYF.